The TCR beta chain described here comes from a study of T-cell reconstitution after alpha-beta-depleted transplantation in children. Study-wide results and limits: The origin of alpha-beta T cells about two months after transplant was reportedly several hundred expanded graft clones. Recipient T cells and thymic progenitors that survived were the source of the high TCRbeta diversity seen at day 60 in some patients.

During its preparation, the TCRbeta library received unique molecular identifiers. One entry per CDR3 protein, called by TCRdb with MiXCR from the PCR reads. The data hold 450,000 to 600,000 distinct CDR3 sequences, with roughly 13% observed a single time. Turning to this clonotype: Antigen unknown.

CDR3 size: 12 residues. V shed 7 bases and J shed 3 bases, with 10 bases lying between them. Germline CDR1 reads SQVTM; CDR2 reads ANQGSEA. The TCR sequence derives from a male patient between 10 and 17 years old who had a stem cell transplant for acute myeloid leukemia, so the T cells may come from the graft donor. The J gene is TRBJ1-5, the V gene TRBV29-1, with a weak D call TRBD1 (5 bases). The sample in question was PBMCs, mostly from graft donor cells, obtained 360 days after TCRalphabeta/CD19-depleted stem cell transplant. This CDR3 is CSAGTINQPQHF. In nucleotides, the CDR3 is TGCAGCGCCGGGACTATCAATCAGCCCCAGCATTTT.